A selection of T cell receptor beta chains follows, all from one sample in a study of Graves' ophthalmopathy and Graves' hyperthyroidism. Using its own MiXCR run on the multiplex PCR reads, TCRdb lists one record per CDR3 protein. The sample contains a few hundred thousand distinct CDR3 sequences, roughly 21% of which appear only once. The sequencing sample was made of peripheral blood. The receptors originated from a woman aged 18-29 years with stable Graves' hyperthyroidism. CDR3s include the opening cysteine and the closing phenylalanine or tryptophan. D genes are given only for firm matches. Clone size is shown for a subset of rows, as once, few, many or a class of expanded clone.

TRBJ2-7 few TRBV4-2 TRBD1 TGTGCCAGCAGCCAAGTCGCGACAGGGGGCTATGTTGACGAGCAGTACTTC CASSQVATGGYVDEQYF
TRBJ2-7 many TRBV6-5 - TGTGCCAGCAGCGCCTCGTGGAGTTACTACGAGCAGTACTTC CASSASWSYYEQYF
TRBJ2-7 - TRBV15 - TGTGCCACCAGCAGGGACGGCGCTGCAACCTACGAGCAGTACTTC CATSRDGAATYEQYF
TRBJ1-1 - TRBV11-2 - TGTGCCAGCAGCTTAGTGGGGAACGCCATGAACACTGAAGCTTTCTTT CASSLVGNAMNTEAFF
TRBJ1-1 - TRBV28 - TGTGCCAGCAGGGCCCAGGGGAGAGTATTTGAAGCTTTCTTT CASRAQGRVFEAFF
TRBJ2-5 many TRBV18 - TGTGCCAGCTCACTAGGCACGGGCGAGACCCAGTACTTC CASSLGTGETQYF
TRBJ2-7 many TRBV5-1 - TGCGCCAGCAGCTTGGCGCAGGGTGGCAACGAGCAGTACTTC CASSLAQGGNEQYF
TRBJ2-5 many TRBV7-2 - TGTGCCAGCAGCCCTCGACTAGCAGGGGGGACCCAGTACTTC CASSPRLAGGTQYF
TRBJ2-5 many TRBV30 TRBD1 TGTGCCTGGAGCCCGACAGGGGGGCAAGAGACCCAGTACTTC CAWSPTGGQETQYF
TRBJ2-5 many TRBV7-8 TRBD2 TGTGCCAGCAGCCGACTAGCGGGGCAAGAGACCCAGTACTTC CASSRLAGQETQYF
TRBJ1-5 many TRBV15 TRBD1 TGTGCCACCAGCAGAGATCAGGGGGCAGGTCAGCCCCAGCATTTT CATSRDQGAGQPQHF
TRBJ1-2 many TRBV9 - TGTGCCAGCAGGGCCGCTAACTATGGCTACACCTTC CASRAANYGYTF
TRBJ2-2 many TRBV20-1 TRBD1 TGCAGTGCTGGACAGGGAACAAACACCGGGGAGCTGTTTTTT CSAGQGTNTGELFF
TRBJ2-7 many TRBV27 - TGTGCCAGCACCGGAAGTGGAGGGACTTCGCCCTACGAGCAGTACTTC CASTGSGGTSPYEQYF
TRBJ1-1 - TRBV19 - TGTGCCAGTACCCTCGGCCCGACACGGTGGACTGAAGCTTTCTTT CASTLGPTRWTEAFF
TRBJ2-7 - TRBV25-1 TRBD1 TGTGCCAGCAGTGGACAGGGAGCGGCCTACGAGCAGTACTTC CASSGQGAAYEQYF
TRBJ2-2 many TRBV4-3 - TGCGCCAGCAGCCAAGACGGCGCGGGGTACACCGGGGAGCTGTTTTTT CASSQDGAGYTGELFF
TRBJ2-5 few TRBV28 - TGTGCCAGCAGTTTACAAGCCGGGACACGAAAAGAGACCCAGTACTTC CASSLQAGTRKETQYF
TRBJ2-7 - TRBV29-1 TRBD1 TGCAGCGTTGAAGACCCCGGGACAGGGACCTCCTACGAGCAGTACTTC CSVEDPGTGTSYEQYF
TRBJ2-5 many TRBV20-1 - TGCAGTGCCCAGCGCGGCCAAGGGACCCAGTACTTC CSAQRGQGTQYF
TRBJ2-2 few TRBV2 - TGTGCCAGCAGGGGGTTTTGGGGGAGGTACACCGGGGAGCTGTTTTTT CASRGFWGRYTGELFF
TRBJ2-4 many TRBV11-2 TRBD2 TGTGCCAGCAGCTACTTGCGGGTGCCTAGCGGGAGAGCATCTGGTGTGAACATTCAGTACTTC CASSYLRVPSGRASGVNIQYF
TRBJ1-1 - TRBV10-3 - TGTGCCATCAGTGAATCTACAGGGATCACTGAAGCTTTCTTT CAISESTGITEAFF
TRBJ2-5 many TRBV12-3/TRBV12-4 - TGTGCCAGCAGTTTCCGCTCAGGGTTCGAGACCCAGTACTTC CASSFRSGFETQYF
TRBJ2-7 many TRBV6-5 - TGTGCCAAAAAAAGGGCTGAACCATCAGACGAGCAGTACTTC CAKKRAEPSDEQYF
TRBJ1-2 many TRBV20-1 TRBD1 TGCAGTGCTACCGGGACAGGCTATGGCTACACCTTC CSATGTGYGYTF
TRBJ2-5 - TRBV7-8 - TGTGCCAGCAGCTTAGACAGGCCTCAGGACCGGTGGTGGGAGACCCAGTACTTC CASSLDRPQDRWWETQYF
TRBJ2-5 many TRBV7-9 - TGTGCCAGCATGGTCCGGGTACAAGAGACCCAGTACTTC CASMVRVQETQYF
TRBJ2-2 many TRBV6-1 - TGTGCCAGCAGTGAATATGGGGACCAAGGGGACACCGGGGAGCTGTTTTTT CASSEYGDQGDTGELFF
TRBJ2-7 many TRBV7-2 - TGTGCCAGCAGCTTAGCTAGCGTCTCCACCTACGAGCAGTACTTC CASSLASVSTYEQYF
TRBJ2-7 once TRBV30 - TGTGCCTGGAGTGCCGGGGGGCTAGAGCAGTACTTC CAWSAGGLEQYF
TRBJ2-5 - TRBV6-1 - TGTGCCAGCAGTGAATTTGCCCAGGGTCAAGAGACCCAGTACTTC CASSEFAQGQETQYF
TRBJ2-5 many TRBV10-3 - TGTGCCGCCACAAAGGGCGCTGCGGGAGAGACCCAGTACTTC CAATKGAAGETQYF
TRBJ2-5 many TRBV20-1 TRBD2 TGCAGTGCTAGAGCACTAGCGGGGTTCCAAGAGACCCAGTACTTC CSARALAGFQETQYF
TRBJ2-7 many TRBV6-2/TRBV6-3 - TGTGCCAGCCTAGGAAGCGGCACCTACGAGCAGTACTTC CASLGSGTYEQYF
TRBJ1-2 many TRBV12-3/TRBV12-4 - TGTGCCAGCAGTACCTCCTGGGCTCACTATGGCTACACCTTC CASSTSWAHYGYTF
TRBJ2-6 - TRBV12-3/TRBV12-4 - TGTGCCAGCAGCCGTGGGGGTACCGGGGCCAACGTCCTGACTTTC CASSRGGTGANVLTF
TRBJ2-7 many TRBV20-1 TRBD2 TGCAGTGCCCAATCCGGGACTAGCGGCTACGAGCAGTACTTC CSAQSGTSGYEQYF
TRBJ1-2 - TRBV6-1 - TGTGCCAGCAGGCCCGCCACTGGACAGCGGTCGGAAGGCTACACCTTC CASRPATGQRSEGYTF
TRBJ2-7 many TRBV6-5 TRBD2 TGTGCCAGCAGACCCAAGCGGGACTCCTACGAGCAGTACTTC CASRPKRDSYEQYF
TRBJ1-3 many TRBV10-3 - TGTGCCATCAGTGAGGGAAGGTGGGACACCATATATTTT CAISEGRWDTIYF
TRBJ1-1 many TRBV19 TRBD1 TGTGCCAGTAGTACACTGGGACAGGCCGGGACTGAAGCTTTCTTT CASSTLGQAGTEAFF
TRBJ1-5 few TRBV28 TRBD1 TGTGCCAATGAGGGGGCCGTCAATCAGCCCCAGCATTTT CANEGAVNQPQHF
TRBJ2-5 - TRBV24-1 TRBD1 TGTGCCACCAGTGAACCCCGGACAGGGGGCGCGGAGACCCAGTACTTC CATSEPRTGGAETQYF
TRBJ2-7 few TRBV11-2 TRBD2 TGTGCCAGCAGCCGGACTAGCGGGTATAACTCCTACGAGCAGTACTTC CASSRTSGYNSYEQYF
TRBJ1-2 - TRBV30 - TGTGCCTGGAGTTTAGGGTATGGGTATGGCTACACCTTC CAWSLGYGYGYTF
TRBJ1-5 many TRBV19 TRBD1 TGTGCCAGTAGTACCCGACAGGGGGCCGGACAGCCCCAGCATTTT CASSTRQGAGQPQHF
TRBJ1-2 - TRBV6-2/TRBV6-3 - TGTGCCTCTACTTCCGATTATGGCTACACCTTC CASTSDYGYTF
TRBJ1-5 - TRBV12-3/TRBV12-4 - TGTGCCAGCAGTTCACATGATAGCAATCAGCCCCAGCATTTT CASSSHDSNQPQHF
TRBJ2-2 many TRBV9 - TGTGCCAGCAGCGGGGGCCCGGGCCCCGGGGAGCTGTTTTTT CASSGGPGPGELFF
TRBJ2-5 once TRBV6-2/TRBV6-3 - TGTGCCAGCAGCAACAACCCCAGGGTACCCCCCCAAGAGACCCAGTACTTC CASSNNPRVPPQETQYF